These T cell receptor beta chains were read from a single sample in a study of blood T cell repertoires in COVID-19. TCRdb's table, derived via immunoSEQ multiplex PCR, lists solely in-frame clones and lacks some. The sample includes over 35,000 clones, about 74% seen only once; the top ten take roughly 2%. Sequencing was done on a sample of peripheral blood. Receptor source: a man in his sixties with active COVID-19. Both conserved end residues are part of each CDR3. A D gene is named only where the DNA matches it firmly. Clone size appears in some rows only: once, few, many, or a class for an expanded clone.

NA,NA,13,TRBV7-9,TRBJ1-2,TGTGCCAGCAGCTTTCAGGGCCAGTATGGCTACACCTTC,CASSFQGQYGYTF
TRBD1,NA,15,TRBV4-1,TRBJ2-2,TGCGCCAGCAGCCAGGGACAGGGCCGCACCGGGGAGCTGTTTTTT,CASSQGQGRTGELFF
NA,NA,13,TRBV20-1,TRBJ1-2,TGCAGTGCTAGTAGGACAGCCTACTATGGCTACACCTTC,CSASRTAYYGYTF
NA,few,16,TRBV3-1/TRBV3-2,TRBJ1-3,TGTGCCAGCAGCCAAGATACGGGGTACTCTGGAAACACCATATATTTT,CASSQDTGYSGNTIYF
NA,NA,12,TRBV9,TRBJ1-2,TGTGCCAGCAGCCCTGGACAGCTTGGCTACACCTTC,CASSPGQLGYTF
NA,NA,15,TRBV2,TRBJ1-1,TGTGCCAGCAGTGACCCCGCCAGGGGGAACACTGAAGCTTTCTTT,CASSDPARGNTEAFF
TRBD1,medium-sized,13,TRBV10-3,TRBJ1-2,TGTGCCATCCGGGACAGGGCTAACTATGGCTACACCTTC,CAIRDRANYGYTF
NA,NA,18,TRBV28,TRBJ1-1,TGTGCCAGCAGTTTAAATCTAGGGGAGGGACGGAGCGGGACTGAAGCTTTCTTT,CASSLNLGEGRSGTEAFF
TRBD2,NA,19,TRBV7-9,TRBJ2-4,TGTGCCAGCAGCCCCAAGACGGGAGGAGGGTGGACAGCCAAAAACATTCAGTACTTC,CASSPKTGGGWTAKNIQYF
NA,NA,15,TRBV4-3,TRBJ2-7,TGCGCCAGCAGCCAAGCCGGCAGCGGCGCCTACGAGCAGTACTTC,CASSQAGSGAYEQYF
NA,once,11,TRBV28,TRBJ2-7,TGTGCCAGCAGTTGGGGGCTCGAGCAGTACTTC,CASSWGLEQYF
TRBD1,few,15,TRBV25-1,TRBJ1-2,TGTGCCAGCAGTGAAATCGGAGGGGGCAGCTATGGCTACACCTTC,CASSEIGGGSYGYTF
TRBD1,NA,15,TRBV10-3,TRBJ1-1,TGTGCCATCAGTCCTGGACAGGGGAGGGTCACTGAAGCTTTCTTT,CAISPGQGRVTEAFF
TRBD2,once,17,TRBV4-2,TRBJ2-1,TGTGCCAGCAGCCAAGATGGGCCCGGGACTAGCGGGAATGAGCAGTTCTTC,CASSQDGPGTSGNEQFF
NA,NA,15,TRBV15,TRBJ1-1,TGTGCCACCAGCAAAGTGCGGGGCGGAGGAACTGAAGCTTTCTTT,CATSKVRGGGTEAFF
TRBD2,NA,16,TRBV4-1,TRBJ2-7,TGCGCCAGCAGCCAAGGGCTAGCGGGAGGGACGTACGAGCAGTACTTC,CASSQGLAGGTYEQYF
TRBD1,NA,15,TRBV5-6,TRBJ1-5,TGTGCCAGCAGTTGGGGACAGGGGGCGACTCAGCCCCAGCATTTT,CASSWGQGATQPQHF
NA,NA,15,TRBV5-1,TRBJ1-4,TGCGCCAGCAGCTTGACAGGGTTTGGAAATGAAAAACTGTTTTTT,CASSLTGFGNEKLFF
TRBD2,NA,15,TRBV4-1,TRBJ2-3,TGCGCCAGCAGCTCGAGCGGGGGGGACACAGATACGCAGTATTTT,CASSSSGGDTDTQYF
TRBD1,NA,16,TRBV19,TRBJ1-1,TGTGCCAGTAGTCTGGGAGGACAGGGTTGGAACACTGAAGCTTTCTTT,CASSLGGQGWNTEAFF
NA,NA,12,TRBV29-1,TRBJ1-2,TGCAGCGTTGAGGCAGAAAACTATGGCTACACCTTC,CSVEAENYGYTF
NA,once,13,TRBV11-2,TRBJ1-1,TGTGCCAGCAGCGCCCAGGGGCTTGGAGAAGCTTTCTTT,CASSAQGLGEAFF
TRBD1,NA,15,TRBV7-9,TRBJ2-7,TGTGCCAGCAGCTTTCCGGGGACAGGGGCATACGAGCAGTACTTC,CASSFPGTGAYEQYF
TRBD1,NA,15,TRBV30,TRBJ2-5,TGTGCCTGGAGATCCCGGGACAGGGTGCGAGAGACCCAGTACTTC,CAWRSRDRVRETQYF
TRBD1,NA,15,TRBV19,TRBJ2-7,TGTGCCACCAAGGCGGGACAGGGGATCGCCTACGAGCAGTACTTC,CATKAGQGIAYEQYF
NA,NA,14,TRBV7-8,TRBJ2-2,TGTGCCAGCAGCTTAGGAAGGAGGACCGGGGAGCTGTTTTTT,CASSLGRRTGELFF
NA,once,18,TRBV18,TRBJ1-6,TGTGCCAGCTCACCCCTGTTGAGCAGCGCCTCAGAGGCTTCACCCCTCCACTTT,CASSPLLSSASEASPLHF
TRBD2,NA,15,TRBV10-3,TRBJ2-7,TGTGCCATCAGTGAGACTAGCGGGGGGGCTTACGAGCAGTACTTC,CAISETSGGAYEQYF
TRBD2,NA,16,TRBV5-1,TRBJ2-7,TGCGCCAGCAGCTTGGCGGAACTAGCGGGATCCTACGAGCAGTACTTC,CASSLAELAGSYEQYF
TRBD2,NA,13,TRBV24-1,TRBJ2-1,TGTGCCACTGGGGGACTAAACCTTGATGAGCAGTTCTTC,CATGGLNLDEQFF
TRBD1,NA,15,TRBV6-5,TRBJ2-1,TGTGCCAGCAGTAGGGGACAGGGAGGTTTCAATGAGCAGTTCTTC,CASSRGQGGFNEQFF
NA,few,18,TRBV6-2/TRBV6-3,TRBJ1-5,TGTGCCAGCAGTTATCGGAGGGCCGTGGGGTATTCGAATCAGCCCCAGCATTTT,CASSYRRAVGYSNQPQHF
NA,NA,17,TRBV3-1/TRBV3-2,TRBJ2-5,TGTGCCAGCAGCCAAGAGCACTTAGGACTCTTCCAAGAGACCCAGTACTTC,CASSQEHLGLFQETQYF
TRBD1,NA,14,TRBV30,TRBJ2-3,TGTGCCTGGAGTAGGGACAGGGGAGCAGATACGCAGTATTTT,CAWSRDRGADTQYF
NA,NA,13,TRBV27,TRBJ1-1,TGTGCCAGCAGTGTATCCACTAACACTGAAGCTTTCTTT,CASSVSTNTEAFF
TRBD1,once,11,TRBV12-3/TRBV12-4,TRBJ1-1,TGTGCCAGCAGCCTTGACAGGGGATCTTTCTTT,CASSLDRGSFF
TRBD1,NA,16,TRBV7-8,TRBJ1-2,TGTGCCAGCGCATCGCCACCGGGACAGGGCAACTATGGCTACACCTTC,CASASPPGQGNYGYTF